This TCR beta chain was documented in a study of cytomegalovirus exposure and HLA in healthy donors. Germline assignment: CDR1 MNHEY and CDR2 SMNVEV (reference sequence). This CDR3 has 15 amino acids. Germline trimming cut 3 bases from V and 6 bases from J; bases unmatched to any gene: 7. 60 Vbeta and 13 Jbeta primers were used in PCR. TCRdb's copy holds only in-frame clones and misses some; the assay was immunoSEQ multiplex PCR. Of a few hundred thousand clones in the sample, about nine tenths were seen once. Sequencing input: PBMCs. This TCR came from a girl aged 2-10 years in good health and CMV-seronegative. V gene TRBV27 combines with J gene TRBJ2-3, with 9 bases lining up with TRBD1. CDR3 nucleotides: TGTGCCAGCAGTTTCCTTCACAGGGGGCTGGATACGCAGTATTTT. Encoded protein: CASSFLHRGLDTQYF.